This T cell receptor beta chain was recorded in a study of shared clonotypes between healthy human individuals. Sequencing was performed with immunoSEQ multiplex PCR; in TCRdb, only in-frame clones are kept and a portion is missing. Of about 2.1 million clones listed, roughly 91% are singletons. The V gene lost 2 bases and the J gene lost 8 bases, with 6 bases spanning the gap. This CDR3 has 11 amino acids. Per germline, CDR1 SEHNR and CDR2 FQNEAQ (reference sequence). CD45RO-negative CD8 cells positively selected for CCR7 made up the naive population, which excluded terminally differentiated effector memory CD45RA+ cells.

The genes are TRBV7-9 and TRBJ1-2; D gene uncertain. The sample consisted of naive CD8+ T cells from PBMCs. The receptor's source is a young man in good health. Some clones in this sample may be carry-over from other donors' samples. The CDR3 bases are TGTGCCAGCAGCTTATCTTCGGGCTACACCTTC. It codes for CASSLSSGYTF.